This T cell receptor (beta chain) was profiled in a study of naive and memory T cell subsets. As concerns this clonotype: The antigen is not known.

Germline V lookup: CDR1 MNHEY, CDR2 SMNVEV (reference sequence). There are 13 residues in the CDR3. V gave up 3 bases and J gave up 0 bases, with 5 bases separating them. Both TRBC1 and TRBC2 were covered by a beta constant-region primer of two equimolar oligonucleotides. Ligated cDNA was amplified by four rounds of PCR with nested alpha and beta constant-region primers and SP2. One entry per CDR3 protein results from TCRdb running MiXCR on the UMI-ligation and nested PCR reads. This table has under 150,000 distinct CDR3 sequences, 15% to 25% appearing once. Study-level findings and limits: Naive repertoires, especially CD8, held a few larger clonotypes, possibly memory cells re-expressing CD45RA.

The sample taken for sequencing was naive CD8+ T cells from blood. This sequence originates from a human donor in good health. The chain joins TRBV27 to TRBJ1-1; D unresolved. Here the CDR3 reads CASSFFLNTEAFF. DNA for the CDR3: TGTGCCAGCAGTTTCTTTTTGAACACTGAAGCTTTCTTT.